This TCR beta chain originates from a study of blood T cell repertoires in COVID-19. Across the whole study: Specimens from acute and convalescent COVID-19 originated in the United States, Italy and Spain.

V was pared by 5 bases and J by 0 bases, with 7 bases of the junction left unmatched. This CDR3 is built from 16 residues. CDR1 and CDR2 (germline): LNHDA, SQIVND (reference sequence). In the original processing: Estimation of nucleated cell counts was performed using reference gene primer amplification. Clones were read by immunoSEQ multiplex PCR, and TCRdb kept only the in-frame ones, dropping some. V and J calls plus clone size are reproduced from that table; the DNA served to infer D and trimming. The table has around 250,000 clones, roughly nine tenths seen once. The chain carries TRBV19 and TRBJ2-3; 8 nucleotides match TRBD2. The source material was peripheral blood. This receptor was identified in a man in his 60s with acute or convalescent COVID-19. The CDR3 is CASSLIAGSSTDTQYF. CDR3 bases: TGTGCCAGTAGTCTGATAGCGGGATCTAGCACAGATACGCAGTATTTT.